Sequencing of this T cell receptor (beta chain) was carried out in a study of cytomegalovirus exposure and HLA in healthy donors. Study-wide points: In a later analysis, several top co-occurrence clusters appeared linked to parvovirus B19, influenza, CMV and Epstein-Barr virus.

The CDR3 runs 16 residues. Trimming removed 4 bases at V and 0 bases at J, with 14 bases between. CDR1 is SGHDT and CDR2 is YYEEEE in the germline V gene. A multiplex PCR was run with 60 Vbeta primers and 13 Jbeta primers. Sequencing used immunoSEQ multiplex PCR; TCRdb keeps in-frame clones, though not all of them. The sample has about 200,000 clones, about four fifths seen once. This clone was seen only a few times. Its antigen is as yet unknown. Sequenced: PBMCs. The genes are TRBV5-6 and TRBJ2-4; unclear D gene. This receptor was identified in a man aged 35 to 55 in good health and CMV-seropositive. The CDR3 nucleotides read TGTGCCAGCAGCCTAGACCAAGATTTAGCCAAAAACATTCAGTACTTC. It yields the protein CASSLDQDLAKNIQYF.